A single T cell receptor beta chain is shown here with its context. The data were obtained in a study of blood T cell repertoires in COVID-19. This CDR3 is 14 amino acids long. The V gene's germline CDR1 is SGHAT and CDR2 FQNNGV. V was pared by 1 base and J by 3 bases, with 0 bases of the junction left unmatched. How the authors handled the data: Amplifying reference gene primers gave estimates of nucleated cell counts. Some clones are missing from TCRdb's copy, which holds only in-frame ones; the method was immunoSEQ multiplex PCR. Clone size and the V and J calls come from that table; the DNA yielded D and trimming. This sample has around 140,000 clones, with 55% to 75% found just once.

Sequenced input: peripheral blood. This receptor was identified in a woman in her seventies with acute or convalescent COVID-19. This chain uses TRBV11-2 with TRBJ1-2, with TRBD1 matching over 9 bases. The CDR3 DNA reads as TGTGCCAGCAGCTTAGGGACAGGGGACTATGGCTACACCTTC. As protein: CASSLGTGDYGYTF.